The clone carrying this T cell receptor (beta chain) was found a few times. Its matching antigen is unknown. Amplification targeted TCR beta CDR3 regions from RNA transcripts. The study used the HTBI primer set for a first-round RT-PCR of the TCR CDR3. Using its own MiXCR run on the multiplex PCR reads, TCRdb lists one record per CDR3 protein. The sample yields about 420,000 distinct CDR3 sequences, roughly 14% seen once. CDR1 DFQATT and CDR2 SNEGSKA come from the germline V gene (reference sequence). Losses at the gene ends were 6 bases for V and 0 bases for J; bases not matched to a gene: 12. The CDR3 sequence is 16 residues long. This sample was taken from a study of T cells in Graves' hyperthyroidism and ophthalmopathy. Study-wide results and limits: Most thyroid-expanded clonotypes above 0.001 were also found in blood. In the analysis, a 13 V-J model separated ophthalmopathy from stable hyperthyroidism.

The chain links TRBV20-1 to TRBJ2-7, with 9 bases matching TRBD1. The sequenced sample was blood. The clonotype originates from a woman between 18 and 29 years old with Graves' hyperthyroidism. The CDR3 sequence is CSALTPGTGPSYEQYF. The CDR3, as DNA: TGCAGTGCCCTTACCCCCGGGACAGGGCCCTCCTACGAGCAGTACTTC.